This T cell receptor (beta chain) originates from a study of blood T cell repertoires in COVID-19. Original data processing: The authors estimated nucleated cell counts from reference gene primer amplification. Profiling relied on immunoSEQ multiplex PCR, and the TCRdb table lists in-frame clones only, not all of them. The V and J calls and clone size come from that table; D and trimming were worked out from the DNA. The repertoire includes about 140,000 clones, around 81% of them detected once, and 4% sits in the top ten. CDR3 length equals 16 residues. Germline loops: CDR1 SGHRS, CDR2 YFSETQ. V lost 4 bases to trimming and J lost 3 bases; unmatched junction nucleotides: 13.

The chain employs TRBV5-1 and TRBJ2-7; TRBD1 matches at 7 bases. Sequencing was done on a sample of peripheral blood. The receptor was derived from a woman aged 60-70 years with acute or convalescent COVID-19. CDR3 sequence reads: CASSLVPRTGYYEQYF. The DNA of the CDR3 is TGCGCCAGCAGCCTGGTGCCCAGGACAGGCTACTACGAGCAGTACTTC.